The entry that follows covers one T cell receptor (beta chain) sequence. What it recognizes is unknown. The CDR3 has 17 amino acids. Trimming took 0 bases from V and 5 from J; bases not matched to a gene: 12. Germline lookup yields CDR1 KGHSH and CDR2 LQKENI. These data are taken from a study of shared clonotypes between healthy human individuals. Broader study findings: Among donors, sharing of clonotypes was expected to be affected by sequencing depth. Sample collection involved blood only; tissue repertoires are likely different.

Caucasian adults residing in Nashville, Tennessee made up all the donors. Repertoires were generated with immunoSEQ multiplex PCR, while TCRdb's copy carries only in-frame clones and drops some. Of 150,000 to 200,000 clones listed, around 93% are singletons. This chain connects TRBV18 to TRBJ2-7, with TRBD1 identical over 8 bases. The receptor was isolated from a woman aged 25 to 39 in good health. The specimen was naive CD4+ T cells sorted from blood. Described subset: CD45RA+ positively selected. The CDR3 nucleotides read TGTGCCAGCTCACCACCCTGGTCCCGGGACAGGAACGACGAGCAGTACTTC. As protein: CASSPPWSRDRNDEQYF.